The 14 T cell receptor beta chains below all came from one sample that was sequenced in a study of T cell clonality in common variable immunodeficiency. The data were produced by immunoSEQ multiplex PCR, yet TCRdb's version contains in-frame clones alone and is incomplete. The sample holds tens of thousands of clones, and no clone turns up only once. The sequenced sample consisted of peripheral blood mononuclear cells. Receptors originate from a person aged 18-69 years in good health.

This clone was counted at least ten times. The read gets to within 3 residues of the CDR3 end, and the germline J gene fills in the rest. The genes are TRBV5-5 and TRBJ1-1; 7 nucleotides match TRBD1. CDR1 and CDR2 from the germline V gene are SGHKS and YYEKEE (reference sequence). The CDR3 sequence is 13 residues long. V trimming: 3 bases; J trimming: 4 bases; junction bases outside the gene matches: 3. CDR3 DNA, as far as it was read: TGTGCCAGCAGCTATCAGGGGGGCACTGAA. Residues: CASSYQGGTE. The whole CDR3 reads CASSYQGGTEAFF. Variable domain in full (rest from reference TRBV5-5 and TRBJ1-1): DAGVTQSPTHLIKTRGQQVTLRCSPISGHKSVSWYQQVLGQGPQFIFQYYEKEERGRGNFPDRFSARQFPNYSSELNVNALLLGDSALYLCASSYQGGTEAFFGQGTRLTVV.

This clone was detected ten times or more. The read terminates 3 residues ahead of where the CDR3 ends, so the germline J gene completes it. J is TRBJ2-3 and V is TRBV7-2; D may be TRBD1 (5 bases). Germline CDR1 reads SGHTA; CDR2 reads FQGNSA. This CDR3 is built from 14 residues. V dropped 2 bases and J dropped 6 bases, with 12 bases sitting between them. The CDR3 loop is CASSLLSRDDTQYF. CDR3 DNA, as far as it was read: TGTGCCAGCAGCTTACTTAGCAGGGATGATACG. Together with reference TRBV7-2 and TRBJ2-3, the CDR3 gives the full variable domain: GAGVSQSPSNKVTEKGKDVELRCDPISGHTALYWYRQSLGQGLEFLIYFQGNSAPDKSGLPSDRFSAERTGGSVSTLTIQRTQQEDSAVYLCASSLLSRDDTQYFGPGTRLTVL.

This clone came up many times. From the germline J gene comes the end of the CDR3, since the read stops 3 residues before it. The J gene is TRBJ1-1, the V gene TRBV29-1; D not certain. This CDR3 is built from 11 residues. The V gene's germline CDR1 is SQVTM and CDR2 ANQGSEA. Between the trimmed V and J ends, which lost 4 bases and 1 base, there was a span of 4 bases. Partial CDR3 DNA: TGCAGCGTTGGCAGGAACACTGAA. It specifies CSVGRNTE. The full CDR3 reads CSVGRNTEAFF.

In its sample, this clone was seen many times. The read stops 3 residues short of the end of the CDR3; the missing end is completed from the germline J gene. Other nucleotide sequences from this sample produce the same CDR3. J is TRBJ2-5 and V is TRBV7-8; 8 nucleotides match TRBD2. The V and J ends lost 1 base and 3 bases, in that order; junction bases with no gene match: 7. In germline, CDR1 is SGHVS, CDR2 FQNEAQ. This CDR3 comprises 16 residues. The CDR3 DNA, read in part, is TGTGCCAGCAGCTTAGGGGCAGCGGGAGTAAAAGAGACC. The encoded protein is CASSLGAAGVKET. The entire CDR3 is CASSLGAAGVKETQYF.

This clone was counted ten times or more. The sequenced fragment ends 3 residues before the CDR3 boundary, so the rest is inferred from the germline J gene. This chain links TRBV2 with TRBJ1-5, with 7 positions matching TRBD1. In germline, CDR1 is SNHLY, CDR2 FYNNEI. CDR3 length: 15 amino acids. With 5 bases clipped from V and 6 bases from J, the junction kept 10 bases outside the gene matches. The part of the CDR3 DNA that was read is TGTGCCAGCAGTAGAGATATGGAGGGGGCTCAGCCC. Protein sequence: CASSRDMEGAQP. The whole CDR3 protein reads CASSRDMEGAQPQHF.

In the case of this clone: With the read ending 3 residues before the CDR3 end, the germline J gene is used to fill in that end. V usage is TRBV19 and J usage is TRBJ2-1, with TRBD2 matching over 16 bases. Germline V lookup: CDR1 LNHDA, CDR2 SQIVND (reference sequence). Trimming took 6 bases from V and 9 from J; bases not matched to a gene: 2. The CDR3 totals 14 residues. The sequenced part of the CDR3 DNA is TGTGCCAGTAGCGGGACTAGCGGGAGGGGTGAG. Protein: CASSGTSGRGE. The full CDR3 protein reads CASSGTSGRGEQFF.

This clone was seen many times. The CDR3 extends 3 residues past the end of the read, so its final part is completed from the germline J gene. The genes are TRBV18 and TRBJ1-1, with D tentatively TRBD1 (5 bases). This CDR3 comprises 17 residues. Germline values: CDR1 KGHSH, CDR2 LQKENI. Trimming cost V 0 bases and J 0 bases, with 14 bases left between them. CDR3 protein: CASSPPGPGDLNTEAFF. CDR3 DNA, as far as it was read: TGTGCCAGCTCACCACCGGGTCCGGGGGATCTGAACACTGAA.

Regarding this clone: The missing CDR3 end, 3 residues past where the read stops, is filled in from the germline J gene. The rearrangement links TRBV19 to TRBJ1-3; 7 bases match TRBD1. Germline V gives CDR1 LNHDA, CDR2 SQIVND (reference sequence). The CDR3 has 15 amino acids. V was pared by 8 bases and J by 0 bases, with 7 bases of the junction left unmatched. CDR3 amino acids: CASGDSRLSGNTIYF. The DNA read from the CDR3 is TGTGCCAGTGGGGACAGCCGCCTCTCTGGAAACACC.

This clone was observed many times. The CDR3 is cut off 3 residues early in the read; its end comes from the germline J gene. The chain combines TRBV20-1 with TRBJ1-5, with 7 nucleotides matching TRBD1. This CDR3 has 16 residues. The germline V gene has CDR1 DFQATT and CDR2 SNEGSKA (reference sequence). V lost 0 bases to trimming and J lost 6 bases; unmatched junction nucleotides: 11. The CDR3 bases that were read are TGCAGTGCTAGAGATTCGCCGGGACAGCAAGCTCAGCCC. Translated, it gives CSARDSPGQQAQP. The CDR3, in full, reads CSARDSPGQQAQPQHF.

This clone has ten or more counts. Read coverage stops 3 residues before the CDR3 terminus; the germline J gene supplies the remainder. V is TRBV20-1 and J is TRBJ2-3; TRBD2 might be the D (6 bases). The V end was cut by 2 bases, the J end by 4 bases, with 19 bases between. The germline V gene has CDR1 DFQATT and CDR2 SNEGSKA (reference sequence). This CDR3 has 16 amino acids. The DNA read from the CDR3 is TGCAGTGCTAGACGCCCCCTGGGGGGAGGCGCAGATACG. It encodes CSARRPLGGGADT. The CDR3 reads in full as CSARRPLGGGADTQYF.

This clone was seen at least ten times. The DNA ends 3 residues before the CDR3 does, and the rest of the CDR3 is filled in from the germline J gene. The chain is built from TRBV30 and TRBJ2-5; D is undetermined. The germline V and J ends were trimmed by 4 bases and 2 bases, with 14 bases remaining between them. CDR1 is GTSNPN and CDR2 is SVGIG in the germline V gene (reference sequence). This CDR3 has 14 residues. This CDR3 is CAWTRAPVQETQYF. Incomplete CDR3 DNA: TGTGCCTGGACACGCGCGCCTGTTCAAGAGACC.

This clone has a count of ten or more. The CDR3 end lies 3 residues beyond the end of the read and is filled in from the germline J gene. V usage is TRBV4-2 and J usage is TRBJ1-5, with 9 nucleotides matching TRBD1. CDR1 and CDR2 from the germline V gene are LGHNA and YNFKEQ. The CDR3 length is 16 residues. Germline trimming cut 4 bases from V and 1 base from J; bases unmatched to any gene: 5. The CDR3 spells CASSPSGTGSNQPQHF. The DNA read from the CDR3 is TGTGCCAGCAGCCCCTCCGGGACAGGGAGCAATCAGCCC.

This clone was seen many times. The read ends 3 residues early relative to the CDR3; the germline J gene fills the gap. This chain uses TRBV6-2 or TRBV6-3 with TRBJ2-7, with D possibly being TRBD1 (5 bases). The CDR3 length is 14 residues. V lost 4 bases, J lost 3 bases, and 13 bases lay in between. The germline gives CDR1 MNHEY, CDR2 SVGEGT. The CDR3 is CASSSAGRHYEQYF. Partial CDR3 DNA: TGTGCCAGCAGTTCGGCAGGGCGGCACTACGAG.

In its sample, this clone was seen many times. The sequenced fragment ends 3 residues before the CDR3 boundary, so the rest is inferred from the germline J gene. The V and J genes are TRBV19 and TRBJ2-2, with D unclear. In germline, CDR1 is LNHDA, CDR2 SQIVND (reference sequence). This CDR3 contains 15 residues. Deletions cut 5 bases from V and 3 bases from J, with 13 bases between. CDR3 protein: CASSPINRDTGELFF. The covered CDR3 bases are TGTGCCAGTAGTCCTATTAACCGAGACACCGGGGAG.